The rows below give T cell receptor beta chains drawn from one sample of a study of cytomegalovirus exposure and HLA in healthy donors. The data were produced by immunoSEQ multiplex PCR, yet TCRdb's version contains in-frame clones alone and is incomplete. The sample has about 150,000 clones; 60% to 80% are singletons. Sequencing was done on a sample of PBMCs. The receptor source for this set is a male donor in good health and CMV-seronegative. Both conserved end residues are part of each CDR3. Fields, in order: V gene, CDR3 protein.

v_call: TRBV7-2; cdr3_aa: CASSRDRGADTQYF
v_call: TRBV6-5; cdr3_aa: CASSYPGHNTEAFF
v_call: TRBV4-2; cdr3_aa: CASSQEGRIIHEQFF
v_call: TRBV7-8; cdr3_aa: CASSLGGRFNEKLFF
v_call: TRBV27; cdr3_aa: CASSLVVGGQPQHF
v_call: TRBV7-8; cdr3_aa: CASSLQGWTEAFF
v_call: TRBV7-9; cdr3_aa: CASSLAGSGGHNEQFF
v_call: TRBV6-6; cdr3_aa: CASSYEGAGQGGGYTF
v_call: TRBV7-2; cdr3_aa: CASRLAPRQTQYF
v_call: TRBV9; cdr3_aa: CASSSLPTSTDTQYF
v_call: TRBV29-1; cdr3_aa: CSVYRATNEQFF
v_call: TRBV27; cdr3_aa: CASSLFTGTGEQYF
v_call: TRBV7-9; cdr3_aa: CASSFGTGGSREQYF
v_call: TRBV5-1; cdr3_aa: CASSFPQGDTQYF
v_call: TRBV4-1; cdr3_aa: CASSRLGSSTDTQYF
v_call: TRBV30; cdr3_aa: CAWSVRAGWGGYTF
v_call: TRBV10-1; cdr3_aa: CASSGTGGTEAFF
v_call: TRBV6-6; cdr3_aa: CASSYRGQGAFNEQYF
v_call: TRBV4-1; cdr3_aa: CASSQSGAYEQYF
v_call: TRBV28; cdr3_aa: CASSSLESGADTQYF
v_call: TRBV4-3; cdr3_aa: CASSQDLGRNTEAFF
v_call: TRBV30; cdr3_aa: CAWSIDSAEQYF
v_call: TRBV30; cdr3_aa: CAWKQGTYEQYF
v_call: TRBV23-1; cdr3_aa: CASTTRTNGTHNEQFF
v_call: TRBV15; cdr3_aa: CATSRGTSGPQHF
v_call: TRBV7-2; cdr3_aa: CASSSRGAQETQYF
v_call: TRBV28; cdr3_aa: CASSGDRGNQPQHF
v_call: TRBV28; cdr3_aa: CASSFRGYNEQFF
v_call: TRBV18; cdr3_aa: CASSPQPRRNTEAFF
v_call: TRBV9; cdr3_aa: CASSRRGADTEAFF
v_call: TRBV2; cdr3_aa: CASRRTGPLNEQFF
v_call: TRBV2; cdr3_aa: CASRPGTGVTGELFF
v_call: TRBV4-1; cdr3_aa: CASSQGMQSYNEQFF
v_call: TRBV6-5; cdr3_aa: CASSQNRGTEAFF
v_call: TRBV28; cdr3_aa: CASSLGRNTEAFF
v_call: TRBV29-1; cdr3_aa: CSVEVAGNTGELFF
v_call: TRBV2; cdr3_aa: CASRAGTIAKNIQYF
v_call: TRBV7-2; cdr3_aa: CASSPRDRGEAFF
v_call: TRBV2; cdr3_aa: CASSHTSGGYNEQFF
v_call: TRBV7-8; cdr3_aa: CASSPNSQGDYGYTF
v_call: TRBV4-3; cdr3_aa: CASSQDRGVGYEQYF
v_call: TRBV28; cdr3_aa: CASSFTGGGGGYTF
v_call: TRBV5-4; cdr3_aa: CAVGSGGGYSQYF
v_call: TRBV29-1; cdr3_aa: CSAITGNNEKLFF
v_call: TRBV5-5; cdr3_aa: CASSFRGLDTEAFF
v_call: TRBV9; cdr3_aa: CASSGLTPTGDTQYF
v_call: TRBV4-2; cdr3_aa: CASSQDWVVWDRAQMVGSGTEAFF
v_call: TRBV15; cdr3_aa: CATSTRQDYEQYF
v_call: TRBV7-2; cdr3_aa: CASSLGTGHNQPQHF
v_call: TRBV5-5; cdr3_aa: CASSDGQGYEQYF